This TCR beta chain was obtained from a study of control samples from healthy donors and cancer patients. Sequencing was performed with immunoSEQ multiplex PCR; in TCRdb, only in-frame clones are kept and a portion is missing. This table holds around 120,000 clones, about 93% found once. The specimen was PBMCs. The source is a man in his fifties with head and neck cancer.

For the CDR3, the DNA is TGTGCCAGCAGGCCCTTCAGTAACACCGGGGAGCTGTTTTTT. Protein product: CASRPFSNTGELFF. The rearrangement links TRBV6-4 to TRBJ2-2, with D unclear. The V gene lost 6 bases and the J gene lost 2 bases, with 10 bases spanning the gap. The CDR3 runs 14 residues. Germline lookup yields CDR1 MRHNA and CDR2 SNTAGT.